The clone carrying this T cell receptor (beta chain) has ten or more counts. No antigen is known for it. The sample comes from a study of tumor and adjacent non-tumor tissue in lung cancer. Background on the study: Histology: around twelve adenocarcinoma, 2 squamous cell carcinoma, 1 small cell lung cancer. Aged about 31 to 80 years, patients included fewer than 11 men and several women with stage I to III disease. Whole-study results and caveats: Compared with tumor, normal lung showed significantly lower TCR diversity.

The CDR3 is made up of 15 amino acids. Germline V gene data show CDR1 as MNHEY and CDR2 as SVGAGI. Deletions cut 0 bases from V and 5 bases from J, with 12 bases between. Three rounds of nested PCR, following a modified ARM-PCR protocol, produced the TCRbeta library. TCRdb re-called the multiplex PCR reads with MiXCR, one entry per CDR3 protein. This repertoire shows 90,000 to 100,000 distinct CDR3 sequences, about 80% found once; its top ten account for more than 30%. RNA was extracted from bulk tissue without any cell sorting. This non-tumor lung sample came from over 3 cm beyond the tumor edge. The chain recombines TRBV6-5 with TRBJ2-3; D is undetermined. The specimen sequenced was distant non-tumor lung tissue. This TCR was sampled from a man between 60 and 75 years old with small cell lung cancer. This CDR3 reads CASSYSSSRQDTQYF. In DNA form, the CDR3 reads TGTGCCAGCAGTTACTCGAGTAGCCGACAAGATACGCAGTATTTT.